Listed here are 5 T cell receptor beta chains from one sample, sequenced in a study of shared clonotypes between healthy human individuals. Produced via immunoSEQ multiplex PCR; TCRdb's table is partial and in-frame only. The table has about 510,000 clones, almost 80% seen once. Sequencing used PBMCs. The receptor set was obtained from a middle-aged woman in good health. Some clones in this sample may be carry-over from other donors' samples.

V usage is TRBV18 and J usage is TRBJ2-7; maybe TRBD1 (6 bases). The J call may be faulty, since TRBJ2-1 better matches the DNA end. The CDR3 consists of 16 residues. The V gene's germline CDR1 is KGHSH and CDR2 LQKENI. In DNA form, the CDR3 reads TGTGCCAGCTCACCTCCCACAGGGACGAACTACAATGAGCAGTTCTTC. Its protein product is CASSPPTGTNYNEQFF.

This rearrangement joins TRBV6-4 to TRBJ1-5, with unresolved D. This CDR3 has 13 amino acids. Germline CDR1 and CDR2: MRHNA and SNTAGT. Trimming left V 2 bases short and J 3 bases short, with 5 bases between. In nucleotides, the CDR3 is TGTGCCAGCAGTGACGGATACAATCAGCCCCAGCATTTT. It encodes CASSDGYNQPQHF.

J is TRBJ2-1 and V is TRBV11-2; D gene uncertain. The germline CDR1 and CDR2 sequences are SGHAT and FQNNGV. V dropped 4 bases and J dropped 6 bases, with 16 bases sitting between them. The CDR3 loop spans 15 amino acids. The CDR3 spells CASSSAPLLSNEQFF. In DNA form, the CDR3 reads TGTGCCAGCAGCTCGGCCCCATTACTCTCCAATGAGCAGTTCTTC.

This chain joins TRBV29-1 and TRBJ2-7; possible D gene TRBD1, 5 bases. Germline V CDR1 and CDR2: SQVTM, ANQGSEA. The CDR3 is 15 amino acids. V was pared by 4 bases and J by 2 bases, with 18 bases between. Here the CDR3 reads CSVGQWTEVAYEQYF. CDR3 nucleotides: TGCAGCGTTGGACAGTGGACCGAGGTTGCCTACGAGCAGTACTTC.

This clone was observed a handful of times. J is TRBJ2-7 and V is TRBV10-1, with 13 positions matching TRBD2. Germline-derived CDR1 and CDR2 are WNHNN and SYGVQD (reference sequence). CDR3 length equals 15 residues. The ends lost 6 bases at V and 2 bases at J; junction bases unmatched: 4. The chain's CDR3 is CASSKGLAGTYEQYF. The CDR3 DNA is TGCGCCAGCAGCAAGGGACTAGCGGGGACCTACGAGCAGTACTTC.